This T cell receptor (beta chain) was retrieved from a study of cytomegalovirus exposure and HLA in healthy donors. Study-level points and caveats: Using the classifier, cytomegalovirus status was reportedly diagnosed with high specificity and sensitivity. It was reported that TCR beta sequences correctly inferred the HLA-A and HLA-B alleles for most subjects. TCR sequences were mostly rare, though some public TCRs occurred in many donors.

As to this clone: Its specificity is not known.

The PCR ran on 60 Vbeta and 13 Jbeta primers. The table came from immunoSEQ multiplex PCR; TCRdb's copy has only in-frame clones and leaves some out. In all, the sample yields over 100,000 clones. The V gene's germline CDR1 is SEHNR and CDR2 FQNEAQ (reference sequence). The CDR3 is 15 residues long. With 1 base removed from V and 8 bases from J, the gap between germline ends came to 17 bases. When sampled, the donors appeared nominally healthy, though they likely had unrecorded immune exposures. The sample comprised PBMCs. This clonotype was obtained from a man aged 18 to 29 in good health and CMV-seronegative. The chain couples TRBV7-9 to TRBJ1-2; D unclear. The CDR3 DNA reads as TGTGCCAGCAGCTTAGTACCCGGTACCGGTGAAGGCTACACCTTC. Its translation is CASSLVPGTGEGYTF. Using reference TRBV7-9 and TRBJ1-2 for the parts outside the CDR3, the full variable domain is DTGVSQNPRHKITKRGQNVTFRCDPISEHNRLYWYRQTLGQGPEFLTYFQNEAQLEKSRLLSDRFSAERPKGSFSTLEIQRTEQGDSAMYLCASSLVPGTGEGYTFGSGTRLTVV.